Presented here are 32 T cell receptor beta chains from one specimen sequenced in a study of T cells in Graves' hyperthyroidism and ophthalmopathy. Researchers amplified the TCR beta CDR3 regions from RNA transcripts. A set of HTBI primers served as the primers for a first-round RT-PCR of the TCR CDR3. MiXCR was run by TCRdb on the multiplex PCR reads, yielding one entry per CDR3 protein. The repertoire holds approximately 490,000 distinct CDR3 sequences, about 20% seen once, with under 55% in the top ten. The specimen sequenced was blood. The receptors derive from a woman between 65 and 79 years old with Graves' ophthalmopathy.

This chain uses TRBV25-1 with TRBJ2-1, with TRBD2 identical over 11 bases. The CDR3 loop spans 17 amino acids. Per the germline V gene, CDR1 is MGHDK and CDR2 is SYGVNS. The V gene end was trimmed by 3 bases and the J gene end by 7 bases; junction bases not matched to a gene: 11. CDR3 nucleotide sequence: TGTGCCAGCAGTGACCTTAGCGGGAGGGGGTTAAGAAATGAGCAGTTCTTC. Protein: CASSDLSGRGLRNEQFF.

This clonotype showed up many times. The CDR3 DNA follows: TGTGCCAGCAGCTTAGATAACGGGCGGCAGTTCTTC. Protein: CASSLDNGRQFF. V usage is TRBV7-2 and J usage is TRBJ2-1, with D uncertain. This CDR3 is built from 12 residues. Germline CDR1 is SGHTA and CDR2 is FQGNSA. Deletions cut 1 base from V and 12 bases from J, with 10 bases between.

This clonotype was seen many times. The chain employs TRBV7-2 and TRBJ1-5, with TRBD1 matching over 10 bases. Germline CDR1 is SGHTA and CDR2 is FQGNSA. The V gene end was trimmed by 5 bases and the J gene end by 10 bases; junction bases not matched to a gene: 8. This CDR3 spans 14 amino acids. CDR3 region: CASSPRQGALPQHF. CDR3 nucleotides: TGTGCCAGCAGCCCCAGACAGGGGGCCCTACCCCAGCATTTT.

The gene calls are TRBV6-1 and TRBJ2-6; D assignment may be TRBD1 or TRBD2 (5 bases each). The length of the CDR3 is 18 residues. CDR1 is MNHNS and CDR2 is SASEGT in the germline V gene. The V end lost 4 bases, the J end lost 0 bases, and 16 bases lay between the germline ends. CDR3: CASSVTVWTSSGANVLTF. CDR3 DNA sequence: TGTGCCAGCAGTGTGACAGTTTGGACTTCCTCTGGGGCCAACGTCCTGACTTTC.

This clonotype was counted between two and nine times. This chain connects TRBV20-1 to TRBJ2-5; 12 positions match TRBD2. The CDR3 extends over 12 amino acids. Germline V gene sequence: CDR1 DFQATT, CDR2 SNEGSKA (reference sequence). V gave up 8 bases and J gave up 5 bases; unmatched junction bases: 3. The CDR3 here is CSRLAGVETQYF. In nucleotides, the CDR3 is TGCAGTAGACTAGCGGGAGTGGAGACCCAGTACTTC.

This sequence joins TRBV18 and TRBJ2-5, with D unclear. The CDR3 has 13 amino acids. The germline gives CDR1 KGHSH, CDR2 LQKENI. Trimming pared 1 base from V and 5 bases from J, leaving 8 bases between. The DNA for the CDR3 is TGTGCCAGCTCACCACTCTTTGGGGAGACCCAGTACTTC. It encodes CASSPLFGETQYF.

The V call is TRBV20-1, the J call TRBJ1-5; no clear D. The CDR3 length is 16 residues. Germline V gives CDR1 DFQATT, CDR2 SNEGSKA (reference sequence). V gave up 6 bases and J gave up 0 bases, with 18 bases separating them. CDR3 sequence: CSAQEGVGYSNQPQHF. The CDR3 DNA reads as TGCAGTGCCCAGGAGGGCGTAGGTTATAGCAATCAGCCCCAGCATTTT.

This clonotype was observed at least ten times. This chain joins TRBV12-5 and TRBJ1-2; no clear D. The germline V gene encodes CDR1 LGHNT and CDR2 FRNRAP. This CDR3 is 13 amino acids long. Deletions cut 3 bases from V and 4 bases from J, with 9 bases between. The CDR3 DNA reads TGTGCTAGTGGTTTTACCAGACGCTATGGCTACACCTTC. As protein: CASGFTRRYGYTF.

J is TRBJ2-3 and V is TRBV24-1; no clear D. The V gene's germline CDR1 is KGHDR and CDR2 SFDVKD. This CDR3 is built from 14 residues. Trimming removed 5 bases at V and 4 bases at J, with 12 bases between. The CDR3 sequence is CATSVSSSADTQYF. CDR3 bases: TGTGCCACCAGTGTCAGTAGCAGTGCAGATACGCAGTATTTT.

On this clonotype: This may come from a read error, since a much larger clone is one base off. The CDR3 ends on some other residue instead of the conserved phenylalanine or tryptophan, so this is likely a read error. J is TRBJ1-1 and V is TRBV2, with D possibly matching TRBD1 (5 bases). V lost 7 bases, J lost 1 base, and 13 bases lay in between. The V gene's germline CDR1 is SNHLY and CDR2 FYNNEI. The CDR3 loop spans 14 amino acids. The CDR3 region is CASKNTGGNTEAFL. The CDR3 DNA follows: TGTGCCAGCAAGAACACAGGTGGGAACACTGAAGCTTTCCTT.

The CDR3 bases are TGTGCCAGCTCACCGGCGGGGGCCTCCTACAATGAGCAGTTCTTC. Its protein is CASSPAGASYNEQFF. The V call is TRBV18, the J call TRBJ2-1; tentative D call: TRBD2 (7 bases). The CDR3 is 15 residues long. Trimming took 3 bases from V and 0 from J, leaving 9 bases between them. Looked up from germline, CDR1 is KGHSH and CDR2 is LQKENI.

The chain recombines TRBV10-3 with TRBJ2-1; D unclear. The CDR3 contains 12 residues. V was shortened by 6 bases and J by 6 bases, with 9 bases between the two germline ends. Germline-derived CDR1 and CDR2 are ENHRY and SYGVKD. As DNA, the CDR3 is TGTGCCATCAGGGGGTACGGCAATGAGCAGTTCTTC. Amino acid sequence: CAIRGYGNEQFF.

V is TRBV27 and J is TRBJ1-4; D ambiguous. This CDR3 region has 20 residues. The V end lost 2 bases, the J end lost 0 bases, and 22 bases lay between the germline ends. The germline gives CDR1 MNHEY, CDR2 SMNVEV (reference sequence). The CDR3 loop is CASSLRRRGSLGPTNEKLFF. The CDR3 DNA sequence: TGTGCCAGCAGTTTAAGACGTCGTGGCAGTCTCGGACCAACTAATGAAAAACTGTTTTTT. Using reference TRBV27 and TRBJ1-4 for the parts outside the CDR3, the full variable domain is EAQVTQNPRYLITVTGKKLTVTCSQNMNHEYMSWYRQDPGLGLRQIYYSMNVEVTDKGDVPEGYKVSRKEKRNFPLILESPSPNQTSLYFCASSLRRRGSLGPTNEKLFFGSGTQLSVL.

The V gene is TRBV6-5, the J gene TRBJ2-7; TRBD1 might be the D (6 bases). This CDR3 region has 14 residues. V was clipped by 7 bases and J by 7 bases, with 20 bases between them. CDR1 and CDR2 (germline): MNHEY, SVGAGI. The CDR3 region is CASNHQRGFWEQYF. CDR3 nucleotide sequence: TGTGCCAGCAACCACCAGAGGGGGTTTTGGGAGCAGTACTTC.

This clonotype was counted a few times. CDR3: CASRGDIGGELFF. The CDR3 DNA sequence: TGTGCCAGCAGGGGGGATATTGGCGGGGAGCTGTTTTTT. The chain links TRBV28 to TRBJ2-2; either TRBD1 or TRBD2 may fit D (5 bases each). The CDR3 consists of 13 residues. Trimming removed 6 bases from V and 7 bases from J, with 12 bases in between. CDR1 MDHEN and CDR2 SYDVKM come from the germline V gene.

The V gene is TRBV5-4, the J gene TRBJ2-3; 10 bases are a match to TRBD2. CDR3 size: 15 residues. The germline V gene encodes CDR1 SGHNT and CDR2 YYREEE (reference sequence). The V and J ends lost 3 bases and 8 bases, in that order; junction bases with no gene match: 9. The CDR3 loop is CASSSGLAVESTQYF. The DNA for the CDR3 is TGTGCCAGCAGCTCTGGACTAGCGGTTGAGAGTACGCAGTATTTT. The whole variable domain, filled in from reference TRBV5-4 and TRBJ2-3, reads ETGVTQSPTHLIKTRGQQVTLRCSSQSGHNTVSWYQQALGQGPQFIFQYYREEENGRGNFPPRFSGLQFPNYSSELNVNALELDDSALYLCASSSGLAVESTQYFGPGTRLTVL.

As to this clonotype: It may be a read error: a sequence one base away is much more abundant. The chain joins TRBV6-2 or TRBV6-3 to TRBJ1-5; unclear D gene. CDR3 length: 14 residues. In germline, CDR1 is MNHEY, CDR2 SVGEGT. Here the CDR3 DNA reads TGTGCCAGCAGTTACAAAGGGCTCAATCAGCCCAAGCATTTT. Translated: CASSYKGLNQPKHF.

This clonotype has at least ten counts. The chain couples TRBV6-6 to TRBJ2-3; 15 nucleotides align to TRBD2. V trimming: 0 bases; J trimming: 2 bases; junction bases outside the gene matches: 3. CDR3 length equals 18 residues. CDR1 and CDR2 from the germline V gene are MNHNY and SVGAGI (reference sequence). The CDR3 DNA reads TGTGCCAGCAGTTACTCCGGACTAGCGGGAGGGTTCACAGATACGCAGTATTTT. Encoded protein: CASSYSGLAGGFTDTQYF.

This clonotype was counted a few times. CDR3 sequence: CASSFPPPGTDYYNEQFF. The CDR3 region has the DNA TGCGCCAGCAGCTTCCCACCTCCCGGGACAGACTATTACAATGAGCAGTTCTTC. This chain connects TRBV5-1 to TRBJ2-1; 7 positions agree with TRBD1. The V and J ends lost 2 bases and 4 bases, in that order; junction bases with no gene match: 15. The CDR3 spans 18 residues. In germline, CDR1 is SGHRS, CDR2 YFSETQ.

The V and J genes are TRBV20-1 and TRBJ2-4, with 8 bases aligning to TRBD1. The CDR3 spans 12 residues. With 6 bases clipped from V and 3 bases from J, the junction kept 1 base outside the gene matches. Germline CDR1 reads DFQATT; CDR2 reads SNEGSKA (reference sequence). CDR3 nucleotide sequence: TGCAGTGCCGGACAGGGCAAAAACATTCAGTACTTC. Protein: CSAGQGKNIQYF.

This clonotype was observed many times. The genes are TRBV20-1 and TRBJ2-1, with TRBD2 matching 14 bases. Trimming took 0 bases from V and 8 from J; bases not matched to a gene: 12. This CDR3 comprises 18 residues. CDR1 is DFQATT, CDR2 SNEGSKA, per germline (reference sequence). CDR3 sequence reads: CSARDAGGLAGVGDEQFF. The CDR3 region has the DNA TGCAGTGCTAGAGATGCGGGGGGACTAGCGGGAGTCGGGGATGAGCAGTTCTTC.

V is TRBV5-1 and J is TRBJ2-3; 8 nucleotides match TRBD2. This CDR3 has 14 residues. V was clipped by 4 bases and J by 2 bases; unmatched bases: 3. Germline V lookup: CDR1 SGHRS, CDR2 YFSETQ. The CDR3 sequence: CASSVTSATDTQYF. The DNA for the CDR3 is TGCGCCAGCAGCGTGACTAGCGCCACAGATACGCAGTATTTT.

The chain joins TRBV14 to TRBJ2-1; D gene ambiguous. Per the germline V gene, CDR1 is SGHDN and CDR2 is FVKESK. Trimming left V 1 base short and J 5 bases short, with 18 bases between. This CDR3 comprises 17 residues. The DNA for the CDR3 is TGTGCCAGCAGCCAAGTGGTAACCACCTCAACAAACAATGAGCAGTTCTTC. Its protein is CASSQVVTTSTNNEQFF.

This clonotype was counted between two and nine times. CDR3: CSAREGLAHEQFF. The CDR3 DNA is TGCAGTGCTAGAGAGGGACTAGCACATGAGCAGTTCTTC. The chain couples TRBV20-1 to TRBJ2-1; 9 bases fit TRBD2. Germline trimming cut 0 bases from V and 8 bases from J; bases unmatched to any gene: 2. Germline V gene lookup returns CDR1 DFQATT and CDR2 SNEGSKA (reference sequence). The CDR3 is 13 residues long.

This clonotype came up a few times. The J gene is TRBJ2-2, the V gene TRBV30; no firm D call. Trimming pared 2 bases from V and 3 bases from J, leaving 7 bases between. Germline V gives CDR1 GTSNPN, CDR2 SVGIG (reference sequence). This CDR3 comprises 13 residues. CDR3 in DNA: TGTGCCTGGAGTAGACTGGACACCGGGGAGCTGTTTTTT. Translation: CAWSRLDTGELFF.

The DNA for the CDR3 is TGTGCCATCGGTCGATCACTAGCGGAGCAGTTCTTC. As protein: CAIGRSLAEQFF. The chain combines TRBV10-3 with TRBJ2-1; TRBD2 matches 7 bases. The CDR3 has 12 amino acids. The germline CDR1 and CDR2 sequences are ENHRY and SYGVKD. After removal of 8 bases from V and 10 bases from J, the junction contained 8 bases not matched to a gene.

This clonotype was detected only a few times. The chain is built from TRBV7-9 and TRBJ1-5, with D possibly being TRBD1 (5 bases). The CDR3 loop spans 14 amino acids. The germline V gene has CDR1 SEHNR and CDR2 FQNEAQ (reference sequence). The V end lost 5 bases, the J end lost 3 bases, and 11 bases lay between the germline ends. CDR3: CASSPDSHNQPQHF. CDR3 in DNA: TGTGCCAGCAGCCCTGACAGCCACAATCAGCCCCAGCATTTT.

The chain is built from TRBV7-2 and TRBJ2-2; 14 positions agree with TRBD2. Germline CDR1 is SGHTA and CDR2 is FQGNSA. This CDR3 has 17 residues. Trimming removed 5 bases from V and 7 bases from J; junction bases left unmatched: 9. Here the CDR3 reads CASSTRLAGGPDGELFF. The CDR3 DNA follows: TGTGCCAGCAGCACCCGACTAGCGGGAGGGCCGGACGGGGAGCTGTTTTTT.

The rearrangement links TRBV14 to TRBJ2-7; D may be TRBD2 (6 bases). This CDR3 is 14 amino acids long. Germline assignment: CDR1 SGHDN and CDR2 FVKESK. V shed 11 bases and J shed 5 bases, with 22 bases lying between them. CDR3 in amino acids: CARHLGIGEDEQYF. Written as DNA, the CDR3 is TGTGCCCGCCACCTCGGGATAGGGGAGGACGAGCAGTACTTC.

This chain joins TRBV19 and TRBJ2-4, with 8 bases fitting TRBD2. With V trimmed by 8 bases and J by 2 bases, 17 bases remained unmatched. Germline V gene sequence: CDR1 LNHDA, CDR2 SQIVND (reference sequence). This CDR3 is built from 18 residues. CDR3 loop: CASSRVIAGRVTKNIQYF. DNA for the CDR3: TGTGCCAGTTCCCGGGTGATAGCGGGAAGGGTTACCAAAAACATTCAGTACTTC.

About this clonotype itself: A much bigger clone sits one base away, suggesting this may be a read error. V and J are TRBV7-2 and TRBJ1-1; no firm D call. The germline CDR1 and CDR2 sequences are SGHTA and FQGNSA. V gave up 3 bases and J gave up 4 bases, with 12 bases separating them. The length of the CDR3 is 14 residues. The chain's CDR3 is CASSFGNMSTEAFF. In DNA, the CDR3 is TGTGCCAGCAGCTTTGGAAACATGAGCACTGAAGCTTTCTTT.

This clonotype was seen a few times. The gene calls are TRBV7-2 and TRBJ1-1; 9 bases match TRBD1. From germline, CDR1 is SGHTA and CDR2 FQGNSA. CDR3 length: 13 amino acids. V lost 5 bases to trimming and J lost 6 bases; unmatched junction nucleotides: 4. CDR3 loop: CASSGWTGAEAFF. The CDR3 nucleotides are TGTGCCAGCAGCGGATGGACAGGGGCTGAAGCTTTCTTT.